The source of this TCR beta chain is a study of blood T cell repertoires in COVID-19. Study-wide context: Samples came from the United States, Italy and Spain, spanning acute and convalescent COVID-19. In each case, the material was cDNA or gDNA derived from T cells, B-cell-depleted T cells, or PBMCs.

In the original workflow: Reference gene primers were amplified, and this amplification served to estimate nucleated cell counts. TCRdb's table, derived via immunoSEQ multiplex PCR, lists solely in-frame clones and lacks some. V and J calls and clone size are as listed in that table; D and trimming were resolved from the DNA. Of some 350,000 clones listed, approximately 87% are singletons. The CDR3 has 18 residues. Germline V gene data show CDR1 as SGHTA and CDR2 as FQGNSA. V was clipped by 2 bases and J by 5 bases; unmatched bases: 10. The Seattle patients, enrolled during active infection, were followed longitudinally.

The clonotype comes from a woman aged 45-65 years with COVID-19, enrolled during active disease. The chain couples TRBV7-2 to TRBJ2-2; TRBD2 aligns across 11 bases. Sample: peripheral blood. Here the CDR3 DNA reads TGTGCCAGCAGCTTATCCTGGCCGGGACTAGCGGAGACCGGGGAGCTGTTTTTT. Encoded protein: CASSLSWPGLAETGELFF.